This T cell receptor (beta chain) is from a study of early T cells in non-severe SARS-CoV-2 infection. Study summary: The sequenced material was bulk RNA from unsorted whole blood, and its chains were unpaired. Study-level results: VDJdb matching favored anti-spike CD8 responses, missing private and CD4 specificities.

MiXCR, applied by TCRdb to the 5' RACE reads, yields one record per CDR3 protein. The repertoire holds roughly 75,000 distinct CDR3 sequences, with less than 15% as singletons. The CDR3 is 14 amino acids. The germline V gene encodes CDR1 SGHAT and CDR2 FQNNGV. With regard to this clonotype: Its matching antigen is unknown. The germline gene is not matched at one end of the junction; a read error may be the cause.

The sequence came from an adult who was a healthcare worker with PCR-confirmed SARS-CoV-2 infection or an uninfected control (not recorded which). Sequencing input: whole blood. The chain employs TRBV11-2 and TRBJ2-2, with D possibly called TRBD1 or TRBD2 (5 bases each). The CDR3 DNA follows: TGTGTCAGCAGCCCGGGGCTAGGCACCGGGGAGCTGTTTTTT. As protein: CVSSPGLGTGELFF.